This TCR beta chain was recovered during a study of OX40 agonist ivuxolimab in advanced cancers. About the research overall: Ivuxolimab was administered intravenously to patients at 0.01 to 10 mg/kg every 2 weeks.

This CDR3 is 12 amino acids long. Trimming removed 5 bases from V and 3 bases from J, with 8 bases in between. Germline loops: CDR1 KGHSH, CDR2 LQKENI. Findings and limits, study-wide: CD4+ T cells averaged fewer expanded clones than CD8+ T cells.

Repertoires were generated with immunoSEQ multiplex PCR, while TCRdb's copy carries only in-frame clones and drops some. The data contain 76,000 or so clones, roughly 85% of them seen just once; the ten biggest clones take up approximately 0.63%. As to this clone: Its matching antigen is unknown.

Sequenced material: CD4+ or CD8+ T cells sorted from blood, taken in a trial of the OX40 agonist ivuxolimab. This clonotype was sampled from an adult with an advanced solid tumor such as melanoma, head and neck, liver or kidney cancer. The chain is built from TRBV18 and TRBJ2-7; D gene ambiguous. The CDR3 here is CASSTQDYEQYF. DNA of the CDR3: TGTGCCAGCTCAACCCAGGACTACGAGCAGTACTTC.